These 30 T cell receptor beta chains were sequenced from one sample in a study of OX40 agonist ivuxolimab in advanced cancers. Clones were read by immunoSEQ multiplex PCR, and TCRdb kept only the in-frame ones, dropping some. The repertoire consists of some 7,100 clones, with 86% occurring once and the leading ten covering 1.5% to 2%. Sequences were derived from CD4+ or CD8+ T cells sorted from blood, sampled in a trial of the OX40 agonist ivuxolimab. The receptors shown here come from an adult with an advanced solid tumor such as melanoma, head and neck, liver or kidney cancer.

V gene TRBV5-1 combines with J gene TRBJ1-2; no firm D call. Per the germline V gene, CDR1 is SGHRS and CDR2 is YFSETQ. The CDR3 is 13 amino acids. Trimming removed 5 bases at V and 7 bases at J, with 15 bases between. The CDR3 spells CASRDGPQLGYTF. The CDR3 nucleotides are TGCGCCAGCAGGGACGGGCCCCAACTTGGCTACACCTTC.

The genes are TRBV2 and TRBJ1-5, with D unclear. V was trimmed by 7 bases and J by 2 bases, leaving 9 bases between them. This CDR3 is built from 13 residues. CDR1 and CDR2 (germline): SNHLY, FYNNEI. In DNA, the CDR3 is TGTGCCAGCAAAATTGGGGGCAATCAGCCCCAGCATTTT. Translating it yields CASKIGGNQPQHF. Drawing the rest from reference TRBV2 and TRBJ1-5, the complete variable domain is EPEVTQTPSHQVTQMGQEVILRCVPISNHLYFYWYRQILGQKVEFLVSFYNNEISEKSEIFDDQFSVERPDGSNFTLKIRSTKLEDSAMYFCASKIGGNQPQHFGDGTRLSIL.

The chain is built from TRBV9 and TRBJ1-3; 7 nucleotides line up with TRBD1. J was trimmed by 2 bases and V by 0 bases; bases with no gene match: 5. There are 16 residues in the CDR3. Germline CDR1 SGDLS, CDR2 YYNGEE. CDR3 region: CASSVADRVTGNTIYF. In DNA form, the CDR3 reads TGTGCCAGCAGCGTAGCTGACAGGGTCACTGGAAACACCATATATTTT.

CDR3 protein: CASSPDPGELFF. CDR3 nucleotide sequence: TGTGCCAGCAGCCCGGACCCCGGGGAGCTGTTTTTT. V gene TRBV13 combines with J gene TRBJ2-2; D is undetermined. The CDR3 extends over 12 amino acids. CDR1 is PRHDT and CDR2 is FYEKMQ in the germline V gene (reference sequence). Trimming removed 5 bases from V and 6 bases from J, with 7 bases in between.

This chain links TRBV5-4 with TRBJ1-2; D not certain. The CDR3 totals 13 residues. The V gene lost 5 bases and the J gene lost 0 bases, with 8 bases spanning the gap. CDR1 SGHNT and CDR2 YYREEE come from the germline V gene (reference sequence). The CDR3 is CASRRDTNYGYTF. In DNA, the CDR3 is TGTGCCAGCAGGAGAGACACTAACTATGGCTACACCTTC.

The CDR3 bases are TGTGCCAGCAGTTCTTTCGGGACTAGCGGGAGGGAGTTCTTC. Translating gives CASSSFGTSGREFF. V and J are TRBV27 and TRBJ2-1; 16 nucleotides match TRBD2. Trimming cost V 4 bases and J 14 bases; bases outside gene matches: 5. CDR1 is MNHEY and CDR2 is SMNVEV in the germline V gene (reference sequence). CDR3 length: 14 amino acids.

The chain links TRBV27 to TRBJ1-1, with D hard to call. The germline V gene encodes CDR1 MNHEY and CDR2 SMNVEV (reference sequence). The CDR3 is 13 residues long. The V and J ends lost 6 bases and 0 bases respectively, with 8 bases between them. The CDR3 loop reads CASRPFVNTEAFF. The CDR3 DNA reads as TGTGCCAGCAGACCGTTTGTGAACACTGAAGCTTTCTTT.

V gene TRBV27 combines with J gene TRBJ2-7; D is ambiguous. CDR1 and CDR2 (germline): MNHEY, SMNVEV (reference sequence). CDR3 length equals 15 residues. Trimming took 5 bases from V and 1 from J, leaving 15 bases between them. In nucleotides, the CDR3 is TGTGCCAGCAGTCCAGCCGTGTACCGGTCCTACGAGCAGTACTTC. Protein: CASSPAVYRSYEQYF.

The chain recombines TRBV2 with TRBJ2-2; D perhaps matches TRBD1 (5 bases). CDR1 and CDR2 from the germline V gene are SNHLY and FYNNEI. The CDR3 is 13 residues long. The V gene lost 11 bases and the J gene lost 7 bases, with 17 bases spanning the gap. The CDR3 reads CAERQGRYGELFF. The CDR3 region has the DNA TGTGCCGAGAGGCAGGGCAGATACGGGGAGCTGTTTTTT.

There are a few counts of this clone. The chain carries TRBV19 and TRBJ1-5; D might be TRBD1 (5 bases). Trimming removed 3 bases from V and 0 bases from J, with 15 bases in between. CDR3 length equals 17 residues. Per the germline V gene, CDR1 is LNHDA and CDR2 is SQIVND (reference sequence). The CDR3 DNA follows: TGTGCCAGTAGTATCGCCAGGGCAAAATATAGCAATCAGCCCCAGCATTTT. Protein sequence: CASSIARAKYSNQPQHF.

This clone occurred once. The V gene is TRBV30, the J gene TRBJ2-6, with D possibly being TRBD1 or TRBD2 (5 bases each). V was shortened by 2 bases and J by 4 bases, with 9 bases between the two germline ends. This CDR3 is built from 14 residues. CDR1 GTSNPN and CDR2 SVGIG come from the germline V gene (reference sequence). The CDR3 DNA follows: TGTGCCTGGAGTCGAGGGGTCGGGGCCAACGTCCTGACTTTC. This translates into CAWSRGVGANVLTF.

CDR3 sequence (DNA): TGCGCCAGCAGCTTGACGACAGGGACCGGGGAGCTGTTTTTT. Its translation is CASSLTTGTGELFF. The gene calls are TRBV5-1 and TRBJ2-2; the match to TRBD1 covers 7 bases. V shed 1 base and J 5 bases; nucleotides not matched to a gene: 2. The CDR3 runs 14 residues. The germline gives CDR1 SGHRS, CDR2 YFSETQ.

This sequence joins TRBV4-3 and TRBJ2-3; D not certain. This CDR3 has 15 residues. Between the trimmed V and J ends, which lost 0 bases and 4 bases, there was a span of 11 bases. Germline CDR1 reads LGHNA; CDR2 reads YSLEER. The CDR3 DNA is TGCGCCAGCAGCCAAGATAGTGGATGGCCAGATACGCAGTATTTT. Its translation: CASSQDSGWPDTQYF.

The V gene is TRBV30, the J gene TRBJ2-1, with 10 bases aligning to TRBD1. CDR1 is GTSNPN and CDR2 is SVGIG in the germline V gene (reference sequence). The ends lost 3 bases at V and 6 bases at J; junction bases unmatched: 8. The CDR3 totals 15 residues. DNA of the CDR3: TGTGCCTGGAGCGGGGACAGGGGAAGAGTCAATGAGCAGTTCTTC. Protein product: CAWSGDRGRVNEQFF.

This chain links TRBV2 with TRBJ1-5; D may be TRBD1 (6 bases). The CDR3 consists of 13 residues. The germline V gene encodes CDR1 SNHLY and CDR2 FYNNEI. V lost 6 bases and J 7 bases, leaving 13 bases between the germline ends. The CDR3 here is CASRGGGTQPQHF. The CDR3 nucleotides read TGTGCCAGCAGGGGAGGGGGGACCCAGCCCCAGCATTTT.

This clone was seen only once. The rearrangement joins TRBV18 to TRBJ1-2, with D possibly matching TRBD1 (6 bases). V was pared by 5 bases and J by 6 bases, with 19 bases between. CDR1 KGHSH and CDR2 LQKENI come from the germline V gene. The CDR3 is 15 residues long. CDR3 nucleotides: TGTGCCAGCTCATCGGACAGTTTCTCATACAATGGCTACACCTTC. It specifies CASSSDSFSYNGYTF. The variable domain in full, with the rest retrieved from reference TRBV18 and TRBJ1-2, is NAGVMQNPRHLVRRRGQEARLRCSPMKGHSHVYWYRQLPEEGLKFMVYLQKENIIDESGMPKERFSAEFPKEGPSILRIQQVVRGDSAAYFCASSSDSFSYNGYTFGSGTRLTVV.

V gene TRBV6-6 combines with J gene TRBJ1-1; D not resolved. The CDR3 has 15 residues. Germline values: CDR1 MNHNY, CDR2 SVGAGI (reference sequence). V lost 0 bases and J 1 base, leaving 9 bases between the germline ends. This CDR3 is CASSYSGVRNTEAFF. In nucleotides, the CDR3 is TGTGCCAGCAGTTACTCTGGGGTTAGGAACACTGAAGCTTTCTTT.

Only a few counts were recorded for this clone. The gene calls are TRBV10-3 and TRBJ2-1, with 11 nucleotides matching TRBD2. The CDR3 runs 19 residues. Germline loops: CDR1 ENHRY, CDR2 SYGVKD. The V gene end was trimmed by 4 bases and the J gene end by 7 bases; junction bases not matched to a gene: 18. The CDR3: CAISVVRVGMTSGKNEQFF. As DNA, the CDR3 is TGTGCCATCAGTGTGGTGAGGGTGGGGATGACTAGCGGGAAAAATGAGCAGTTCTTC.

This clone has only one observation. The CDR3 sequence: CASSKTDSYEQYF. The CDR3 DNA follows: TGCGCCAGCAGCAAAACAGATTCCTACGAGCAGTACTTC. The chain joins TRBV4-3 to TRBJ2-7; D unresolved. With 5 bases removed from V and 1 base from J, the gap between germline ends came to 9 bases. This CDR3 comprises 13 residues. Per the germline V gene, CDR1 is LGHNA and CDR2 is YSLEER.

V usage is TRBV5-6 and J usage is TRBJ1-1; 11 nucleotides agree with TRBD1. CDR1 and CDR2 (germline): SGHDT, YYEEEE. CDR3 length equals 15 residues. V gave up 2 bases and J gave up 5 bases; unmatched junction bases: 5. The CDR3 region has the DNA TGTGCCAGCAGCTTTCTGGGGACAGGGGGGACTGAAGCTTTCTTT. Amino acid sequence: CASSFLGTGGTEAFF.

This chain joins TRBV28 and TRBJ1-2, with a possible D match to TRBD1 (5 bases). The V end was cut by 6 bases, the J end by 3 bases, with 17 bases between. The CDR3 extends over 15 amino acids. Per germline, CDR1 MDHEN and CDR2 SYDVKM. The CDR3: CASSSQASGHYGYTF. The CDR3 DNA sequence: TGTGCCAGCAGCTCACAGGCCTCCGGGCACTATGGCTACACCTTC.

CDR3 sequence (DNA): TGCGCCAGCAGCCCGGGGCAAGCCCAGGCACCCCTCCACTTT. This codes for CASSPGQAQAPLHF. The chain has TRBV5-1 and TRBJ1-6; perhaps TRBD1 as D (5 bases). The CDR3 totals 14 residues. Germline V gene lookup returns CDR1 SGHRS and CDR2 YFSETQ. V gave up 4 bases and J gave up 11 bases, with 16 bases separating them.

V and J are TRBV7-9 and TRBJ1-4, with D hard to call. V lost 5 bases to trimming and J lost 2 bases, with 9 bases between them. Germline assignment: CDR1 SEHNR and CDR2 FQNEAQ (reference sequence). The CDR3 covers 14 residues. Written as DNA, the CDR3 is TGTGCCAGCAGCCCGACCTGGACTAATGAAAAACTGTTTTTT. Encoded protein: CASSPTWTNEKLFF.

This rearrangement joins TRBV2 to TRBJ2-3; weak D call: TRBD2 (6 bases). The CDR3 is 14 residues long. V shed 2 bases and J shed 4 bases, with 10 bases lying between them. Per germline, CDR1 SNHLY and CDR2 FYNNEI. CDR3 sequence reads: CASSERAGPDTQYF. CDR3 DNA: TGTGCCAGCAGTGAACGGGCGGGACCAGATACGCAGTATTTT.

V gene TRBV27 combines with J gene TRBJ1-6; D might be TRBD1 (5 bases). V was shortened by 5 bases and J by 7 bases, with 21 bases between the two germline ends. There are 17 residues in the CDR3. The germline V gene encodes CDR1 MNHEY and CDR2 SMNVEV (reference sequence). The chain's CDR3 is CASSPQRGALVNSPLHF. CDR3 bases: TGTGCCAGCAGTCCCCAGCGCGGGGCGTTGGTCAATTCACCCCTCCACTTT.

This rearrangement joins TRBV11-2 to TRBJ2-2; 7 nucleotides align to TRBD2. With V trimmed by 6 bases and J by 6 bases, 4 bases remained unmatched. Germline assignment: CDR1 SGHAT and CDR2 FQNNGV. The CDR3 spans 13 residues. The CDR3 protein is CASRRGTAGELFF. As DNA, the CDR3 is TGTGCCAGCAGGCGGGGGACGGCCGGGGAGCTGTTTTTT.

The rearrangement uses TRBV11-2 and TRBJ2-1; either TRBD1 or TRBD2 may fit D (7 bases each). CDR1 is SGHAT, CDR2 FQNNGV, per germline. The CDR3 totals 13 residues. Trimming left V 6 bases short and J 7 bases short, with 13 bases between. CDR3: CASRGTAGNEQFF. In DNA, the CDR3 is TGTGCCAGCAGAGGGACAGCGGGGAATGAGCAGTTCTTC.

In regard to this clone: Being one base from a much bigger clone, this may be a read error. This sequence joins TRBV4-1 and TRBJ2-5; D tentatively reads TRBD1 or TRBD2 (5 bases each). Germline assignment: CDR1 MGHRA and CDR2 YSYEKL. This CDR3 comprises 14 residues. V was clipped by 3 bases and J by 4 bases, with 12 bases between them. In nucleotides, the CDR3 is TGCGCCAGCAGCCAGGGGCGGGTGGGAGAGACCCAGTACTTC. Translated, it gives CASSQGRVGETQYF.

The chain is built from TRBV7-2 and TRBJ1-4; tentatively, D is TRBD1 (6 bases). The germline gives CDR1 SGHTA, CDR2 FQGNSA. There are 16 residues in the CDR3. Deletions cut 1 base from V and 2 bases from J, with 11 bases between. The CDR3 sequence: CASSLGTGSTNEKLFF. Here the CDR3 DNA reads TGTGCCAGCAGCTTAGGAACAGGGTCCACTAATGAAAAACTGTTTTTT.

In its sample, this clone was seen once. This sequence joins TRBV5-1 and TRBJ2-7, with D possibly being TRBD1 (5 bases). CDR1 and CDR2 (germline): SGHRS, YFSETQ. The CDR3 length is 14 residues. Trimming left V 0 bases short and J 8 bases short, with 15 bases between. The CDR3 coding sequence is TGCGCCAGCAGCTTGGCCGGAATTGGGGCAAAGCAGTACTTC. This sequence encodes CASSLAGIGAKQYF.